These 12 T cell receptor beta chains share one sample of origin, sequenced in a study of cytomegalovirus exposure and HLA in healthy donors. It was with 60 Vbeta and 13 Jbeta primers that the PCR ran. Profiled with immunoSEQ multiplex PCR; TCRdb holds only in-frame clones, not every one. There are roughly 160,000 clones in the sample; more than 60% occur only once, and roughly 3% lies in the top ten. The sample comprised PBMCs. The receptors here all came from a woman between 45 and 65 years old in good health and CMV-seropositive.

The CDR3 DNA is TGCGCCAGCAGCTTGGAATGGACTAGCAATGAGCAGTTCTTC. Its protein product is CASSLEWTSNEQFF. The V gene is TRBV5-1, the J gene TRBJ2-1; 7 nucleotides match TRBD2. The CDR3 spans 14 residues. J was trimmed by 6 bases and V by 0 bases; bases with no gene match: 3. The germline CDR1 and CDR2 sequences are SGHRS and YFSETQ.

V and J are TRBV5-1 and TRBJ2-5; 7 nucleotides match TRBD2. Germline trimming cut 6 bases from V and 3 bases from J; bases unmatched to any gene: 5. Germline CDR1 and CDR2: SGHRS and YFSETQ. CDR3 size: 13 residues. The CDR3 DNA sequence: TGCGCCAGCAATGATCGGGGGGAAGAGACCCAGTACTTC. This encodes CASNDRGEETQYF.

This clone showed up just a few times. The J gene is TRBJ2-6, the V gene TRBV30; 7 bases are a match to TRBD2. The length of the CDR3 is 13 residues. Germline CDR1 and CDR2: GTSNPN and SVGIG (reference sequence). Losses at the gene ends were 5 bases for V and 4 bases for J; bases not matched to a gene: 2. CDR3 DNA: TGTGCCTGGGGGGGGGTAGGGGCCAACGTCCTGACTTTC. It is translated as CAWGGVGANVLTF.

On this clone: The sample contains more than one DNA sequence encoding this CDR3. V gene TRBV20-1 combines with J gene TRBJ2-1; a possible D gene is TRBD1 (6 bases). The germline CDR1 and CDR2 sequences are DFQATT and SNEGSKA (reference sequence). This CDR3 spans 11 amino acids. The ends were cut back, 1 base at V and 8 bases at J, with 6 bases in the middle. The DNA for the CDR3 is TGCAGTGCTAGAGCAGGGGATGAGCAGTTCTTC. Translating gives CSARAGDEQFF.

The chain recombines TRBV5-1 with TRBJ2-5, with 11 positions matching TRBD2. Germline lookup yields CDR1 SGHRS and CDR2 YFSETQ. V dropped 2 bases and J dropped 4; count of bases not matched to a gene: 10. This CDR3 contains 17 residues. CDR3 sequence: CASSLPQTSGSGETQYF. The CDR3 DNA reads TGCGCCAGCAGCTTACCGCAAACTAGCGGGAGCGGAGAGACCCAGTACTTC.

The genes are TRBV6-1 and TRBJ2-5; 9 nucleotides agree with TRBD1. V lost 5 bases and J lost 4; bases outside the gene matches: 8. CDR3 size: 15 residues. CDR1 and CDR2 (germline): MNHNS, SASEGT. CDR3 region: CASSFGPGQGETQYF. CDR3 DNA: TGTGCCAGCAGTTTCGGACCGGGACAGGGAGAGACCCAGTACTTC.

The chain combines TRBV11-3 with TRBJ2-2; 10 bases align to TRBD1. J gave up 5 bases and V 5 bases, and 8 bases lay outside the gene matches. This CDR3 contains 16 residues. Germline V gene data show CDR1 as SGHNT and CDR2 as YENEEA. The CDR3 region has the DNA TGTGCCAGCAGCCCACGGACAGGGGGAGTTACCGGGGAGCTGTTTTTT. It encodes CASSPRTGGVTGELFF.

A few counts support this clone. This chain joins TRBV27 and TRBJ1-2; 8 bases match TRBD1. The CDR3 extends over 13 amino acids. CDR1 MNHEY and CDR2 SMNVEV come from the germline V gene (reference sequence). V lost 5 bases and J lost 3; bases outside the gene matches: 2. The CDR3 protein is CASSLDRDYGYTF. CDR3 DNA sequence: TGTGCCAGCAGTCTGGACAGGGACTATGGCTACACCTTC.

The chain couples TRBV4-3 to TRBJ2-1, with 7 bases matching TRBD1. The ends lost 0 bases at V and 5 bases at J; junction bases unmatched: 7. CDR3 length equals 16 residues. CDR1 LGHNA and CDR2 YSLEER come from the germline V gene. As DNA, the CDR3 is TGCGCCAGCAGCCAAGAAAGGGGACAGCACAACAATGAGCAGTTCTTC. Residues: CASSQERGQHNNEQFF.

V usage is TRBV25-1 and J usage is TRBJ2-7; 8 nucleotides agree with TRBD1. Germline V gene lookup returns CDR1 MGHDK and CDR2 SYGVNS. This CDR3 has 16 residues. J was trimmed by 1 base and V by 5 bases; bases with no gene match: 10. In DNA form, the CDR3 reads TGTGCCAGCAGTCCCCCCGGGACAGGTTGGTCCTACGAGCAGTACTTC. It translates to CASSPPGTGWSYEQYF.

As DNA, the CDR3 is TGTGCCAGCAGCTTAGTCAGGGGTTACTATAATTCACCCCTCCACTTT. Translating it yields CASSLVRGYYNSPLHF. V is TRBV7-9 and J is TRBJ1-6, with D possibly being TRBD1 (6 bases). The germline gives CDR1 SEHNR, CDR2 FQNEAQ (reference sequence). Trimming stripped 1 base from V and 3 bases from J, with 10 bases between. This CDR3 has 16 residues. Full variable domain (missing parts from reference TRBV7-9 and TRBJ1-6): DTGVSQNPRHKITKRGQNVTFRCDPISEHNRLYWYRQTLGQGPEFLTYFQNEAQLEKSRLLSDRFSAERPKGSFSTLEIQRTEQGDSAMYLCASSLVRGYYNSPLHFGNGTRLTVT.

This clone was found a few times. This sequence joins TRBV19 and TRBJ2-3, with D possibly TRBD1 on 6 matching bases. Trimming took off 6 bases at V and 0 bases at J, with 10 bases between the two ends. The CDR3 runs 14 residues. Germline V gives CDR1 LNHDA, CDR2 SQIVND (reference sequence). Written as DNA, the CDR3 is TGTGCCAGTAGAAGGACAGTGAGCACAGATACGCAGTATTTT. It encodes CASRRTVSTDTQYF.